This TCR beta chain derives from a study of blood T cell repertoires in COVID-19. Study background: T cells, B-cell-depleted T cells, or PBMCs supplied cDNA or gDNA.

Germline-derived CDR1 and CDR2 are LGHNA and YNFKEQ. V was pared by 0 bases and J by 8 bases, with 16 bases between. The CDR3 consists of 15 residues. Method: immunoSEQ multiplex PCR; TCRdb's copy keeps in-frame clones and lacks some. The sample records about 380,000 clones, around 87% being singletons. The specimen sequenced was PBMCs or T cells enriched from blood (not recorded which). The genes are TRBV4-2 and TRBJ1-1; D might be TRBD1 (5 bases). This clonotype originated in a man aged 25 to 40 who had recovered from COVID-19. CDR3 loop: CASSQEKAGRGEAFF. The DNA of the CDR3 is TGTGCCAGCAGCCAAGAAAAAGCTGGGAGGGGCGAAGCTTTCTTT.